This passage covers 26 T cell receptor beta chains from one sample sequenced in a study of blood T cell repertoires in COVID-19. The table came from immunoSEQ multiplex PCR; TCRdb's copy has only in-frame clones and leaves some out. The sample lists 87,000 or so clones; 65% to 90% were seen once. Sequenced sample: peripheral blood. These receptors were collected from a woman older than 75 with active or convalescent COVID-19.

The chain uses TRBV27 and TRBJ2-3; TRBD1 matches 8 bases. Germline V gives CDR1 MNHEY, CDR2 SMNVEV (reference sequence). The CDR3 is 18 amino acids. The V gene end was trimmed by 0 bases and the J gene end by 4 bases; junction bases not matched to a gene: 12. Here the CDR3 DNA reads TGTGCCAGCAGTTTATCCCCCCCGAGCAGGGGGCTACCAGATACGCAGTATTTT. It encodes CASSLSPPSRGLPDTQYF.

The V call is TRBV20-1, the J call TRBJ1-2; D perhaps matches TRBD1 (6 bases). CDR1 is DFQATT, CDR2 SNEGSKA, per germline (reference sequence). The CDR3 sequence is 14 residues long. V shed 3 bases and J shed 3 bases, with 14 bases lying between them. The CDR3 here is CSASTQGIDYGYTF. For the CDR3, the DNA is TGCAGTGCTAGTACCCAGGGGATCGACTATGGCTACACCTTC.

As regards this clone: The sample holds other DNA sequences that translate to the same CDR3. The CDR3 sequence is CASSFRGTDTQYF. Written as DNA, the CDR3 is TGTGCCAGCAGCTTTCGGGGCACAGATACGCAGTATTTT. The chain joins TRBV7-2 to TRBJ2-3; no clear D gene. Germline V gene lookup returns CDR1 SGHTA and CDR2 FQGNSA. CDR3 length: 13 amino acids. Trimming removed 3 bases from V and 1 base from J, with 5 bases in between.

The V and J genes are TRBV2 and TRBJ2-7, with a weak D call TRBD2 (6 bases). Germline V gives CDR1 SNHLY, CDR2 FYNNEI. CDR3 length: 11 amino acids. Here the CDR3 reads CTCGKGYEQYF. Written as DNA, the CDR3 is TGTACCTGCGGGAAAGGATACGAGCAGTACTTC.

The chain combines TRBV19 with TRBJ2-7; weak D call: TRBD2 (6 bases). Germline CDR1 is LNHDA and CDR2 is SQIVND (reference sequence). The CDR3 loop spans 14 amino acids. V was trimmed by 7 bases and J by 0 bases, leaving 13 bases between them. In nucleotides, the CDR3 is TGTGCCAGTAATCCGGGACTGAGCTCCTACGAGCAGTACTTC. Protein sequence: CASNPGLSSYEQYF.

This clone was detected only once. The rearrangement uses TRBV4-1 and TRBJ1-5; no clear D. V lost 5 bases and J lost 3, with 17 bases in between. Germline lookup yields CDR1 MGHRA and CDR2 YSYEKL. The CDR3 covers 16 residues. CDR3 region: CASSSTPLADNQPQHF. CDR3 in DNA: TGCGCCAGCAGCTCCACCCCGTTGGCGGACAATCAGCCCCAGCATTTT.

The genes are TRBV28 and TRBJ1-4; perhaps TRBD1 as D (5 bases). The CDR3 spans 16 residues. Trimming cost V 3 bases and J 0 bases, with 11 bases left between them. Germline CDR1 is MDHEN and CDR2 is SYDVKM. The CDR3 is CASSFRGRTTNEKLFF. The CDR3 DNA reads as TGTGCCAGCAGTTTCCGGGGGAGGACAACTAATGAAAAACTGTTTTTT.

This chain uses TRBV6-6 with TRBJ1-4, with TRBD1 as a possible D gene (6 bases). From germline, CDR1 is MNHNY and CDR2 SVGAGI (reference sequence). The CDR3 is 14 residues long. V was cut by 4 bases and J by 5 bases, with 11 bases left in between. In DNA form, the CDR3 reads TGTGCCAGCAGTTTCCAGGGGATGAATGAAAAACTGTTTTTT. Translation gives CASSFQGMNEKLFF.

The chain joins TRBV21-1 to TRBJ1-2; the D segment call TRBD1 is taken from the table without a DNA check. TRBV21-1 represents a pseudogene. CDR3 length equals 15 residues. The CDR3 DNA reads TGTGCCAGCAGCAAAAGCCGGGACATCTCTTATGGCTACACCTTC. It is translated as CASSKSRDISYGYTF.

This clone was seen a handful of times. The J gene is TRBJ2-5, the V gene TRBV27; 9 positions agree with TRBD2. Germline V gene lookup returns CDR1 MNHEY and CDR2 SMNVEV (reference sequence). V dropped 2 bases and J dropped 7; count of bases not matched to a gene: 8. CDR3 length equals 15 residues. The CDR3 reads CASSLASGALWTQYF. The CDR3 DNA reads TGTGCCAGCAGTTTAGCTAGCGGGGCCCTTTGGACCCAGTACTTC.

In its sample, this clone was seen a few times. The chain combines TRBV25-1 with TRBJ2-7, with D possibly matching TRBD2 (6 bases). Germline V gene data show CDR1 as MGHDK and CDR2 as SYGVNS. V lost 2 bases, J lost 6 bases, and 11 bases lay in between. This CDR3 spans 13 amino acids. The DNA of the CDR3 is TGTGCCAGCAGTGAAGCGGGACGAGGCGAGCAGTACTTC. Translating gives CASSEAGRGEQYF.

This clone came up a few times. This chain links TRBV5-5 with TRBJ2-5; 7 bases line up with TRBD1. The CDR3 sequence is 14 residues long. Germline V gene lookup returns CDR1 SGHKS and CDR2 YYEKEE (reference sequence). With V trimmed by 4 bases and J by 2 bases, 5 bases remained unmatched. The CDR3 reads CASSHGQEQETQYF. Written as DNA, the CDR3 is TGTGCCAGCAGCCACGGACAGGAACAAGAGACCCAGTACTTC.

The chain employs TRBV3-1 (or the pseudogene TRBV3-2) and TRBJ2-1; 7 nucleotides line up with TRBD1. Trimming removed 1 base from V and 7 bases from J; junction bases left unmatched: 4. Per germline, CDR1 LGHDT and CDR2 YNNKEL (reference sequence). The CDR3 has 14 residues. For the CDR3, the DNA is TGTGCCAGCAGCCAAGGACAGGGTAGGAATGAGCAGTTCTTC. Its translation is CASSQGQGRNEQFF.

The chain recombines TRBV5-1 with TRBJ2-3; 15 bases align to TRBD2. Germline-derived CDR1 and CDR2 are SGHRS and YFSETQ. The CDR3 totals 15 residues. V lost 3 bases, J lost 4 bases, and 0 bases stayed unmatched. The CDR3 DNA is TGCGCCAGCAGCTGGACTAGCGGGAGGGCAGATACGCAGTATTTT. It codes for CASSWTSGRADTQYF. The full variable domain, with the rest looked up from reference TRBV5-1 and TRBJ2-3, is KAGVTQTPRYLIKTRGQQVTLSCSPISGHRSVSWYQQTPGQGLQFLFEYFSETQRNKGNFPGRFSGRQFSNSRSEMNVSTLELGDSALYLCASSWTSGRADTQYFGPGTRLTVL.

The chain combines TRBV6-2 or TRBV6-3 with TRBJ2-6; tentative D call: TRBD2 (5 bases). This CDR3 comprises 15 residues. The V gene lost 2 bases and the J gene lost 1 base, with 6 bases spanning the gap. The germline V gene encodes CDR1 MNHEY and CDR2 SVGEGT. CDR3 sequence: CASSYEGSGANVLTF. The CDR3 nucleotides read TGTGCCAGCAGTTACGAGGGATCTGGGGCCAACGTCCTGACTTTC.

The V gene is TRBV27, the J gene TRBJ2-3; 9 bases fit TRBD2. Germline V gives CDR1 MNHEY, CDR2 SMNVEV (reference sequence). The CDR3 is 15 residues long. Trimming removed 5 bases from V and 4 bases from J; junction bases left unmatched: 7. Here the CDR3 reads CASSLGAGGSDTQYF. For the CDR3, the DNA is TGTGCCAGCAGTCTTGGGGCGGGGGGGTCAGATACGCAGTATTTT.

The CDR3 bases are TGTGCCAGCAGCGCATCCGGGACATACTCTGGAAACACCATATATTTT. The encoded protein is CASSASGTYSGNTIYF. This chain joins TRBV11-2 and TRBJ1-3; TRBD1 is a possible D gene (6 bases). V lost 5 bases, J lost 0 bases, and 14 bases lay in between. CDR1 and CDR2 (germline): SGHAT, FQNNGV. The CDR3 has 16 amino acids.

V gene TRBV6-2 or TRBV6-3 combines with J gene TRBJ2-6, with 9 nucleotides matching TRBD1. Germline V gives CDR1 MNHEY, CDR2 SVGEGT. The CDR3 length is 15 residues. V trimming: 6 bases; J trimming: 4 bases; junction bases outside the gene matches: 4. The CDR3 loop reads CASSLQGAGANVLTF. The CDR3 nucleotides are TGTGCCAGCAGCCTACAGGGGGCCGGGGCCAACGTCCTGACTTTC.

The chain links TRBV2 to TRBJ2-7; no firm D call. The CDR3 loop spans 13 amino acids. The V and J ends lost 2 bases and 3 bases respectively, with 8 bases between them. Germline V gene sequence: CDR1 SNHLY, CDR2 FYNNEI. The CDR3 loop reads CASSEMPGYEQYF. The DNA for the CDR3 is TGTGCCAGCAGTGAAATGCCCGGCTACGAGCAGTACTTC.

The chain couples TRBV9 to TRBJ2-3, with TRBD2 matching 8 bases. Germline loops: CDR1 SGDLS, CDR2 YYNGEE. This CDR3 has 15 residues. The V and J ends lost 3 bases and 3 bases, in that order; junction bases with no gene match: 6. The CDR3 protein is CASSGLAGSTDTQYF. The CDR3 coding sequence is TGTGCCAGCAGCGGATTAGCGGGATCAACAGATACGCAGTATTTT.

The genes are TRBV7-2 and TRBJ1-2; D uncertain. This CDR3 has 12 residues. Trimming took 7 bases from V and 1 from J, leaving 7 bases between them. Germline V gene lookup returns CDR1 SGHTA and CDR2 FQGNSA. CDR3 amino acids: CASTTSNYGYTF. CDR3 nucleotide sequence: TGTGCCAGCACTACGAGTAACTATGGCTACACCTTC.

This sequence joins TRBV6-8 and TRBJ2-3, with 8 nucleotides matching TRBD2. This CDR3 region has 16 residues. Germline V gene data show CDR1 as MNHGY and CDR2 as SAAAGT. With 6 bases clipped from V and 5 bases from J, the junction kept 13 bases outside the gene matches. The CDR3 nucleotides read TGTGCCAGCAGGCCGGTTACAGCGGGGGTGTTAGATACGCAGTATTTT. This translates into CASRPVTAGVLDTQYF.

The V call is TRBV7-3, the J call TRBJ1-1, with D maybe TRBD1 (6 bases). The CDR3 contains 15 residues. V was cut by 4 bases and J by 1 base, with 13 bases left in between. CDR1 is SGHTA, CDR2 FQGTGA, per germline. The CDR3 bases are TGTGCCAGCAGCTCGACAGGAATCCCGAACACTGAAGCTTTCTTT. Residues: CASSSTGIPNTEAFF.

CDR3: CASSQASGGAAGGANVLTF. CDR3 sequence (DNA): TGCGCCAGCAGCCAAGCCAGCGGGGGGGCCGCTGGTGGGGCCAACGTCCTGACTTTC. The chain couples TRBV4-3 to TRBJ2-6; TRBD2 agrees at 10 bases. Per germline, CDR1 LGHNA and CDR2 YSLEER. The junction had 9 bases not matched to a gene; V was cut back by 1 base and J by 3 bases. CDR3 length: 19 amino acids.

This chain uses TRBV6-2 or TRBV6-3 with TRBJ1-2; 11 bases fit TRBD1. Per germline, CDR1 MNHEY and CDR2 SVGEGT. This CDR3 is 15 amino acids long. V trimming: 5 bases; J trimming: 7 bases; junction bases outside the gene matches: 9. In DNA form, the CDR3 reads TGTGCCAGCAGTACCGGACAGGGGGCTTCGGGTGGCTACACCTTC. This encodes CASSTGQGASGGYTF.

This clone was detected only a few times. The V and J genes are TRBV10-3 and TRBJ1-5, with D perhaps matching TRBD1 (5 bases). The germline gives CDR1 ENHRY, CDR2 SYGVKD. The length of the CDR3 is 13 residues. V dropped 4 bases and J dropped 4 bases, with 8 bases sitting between them. The CDR3 is CAISAGWNQPQHF. The CDR3 DNA sequence: TGTGCCATCAGTGCAGGGTGGAATCAGCCCCAGCATTTT.